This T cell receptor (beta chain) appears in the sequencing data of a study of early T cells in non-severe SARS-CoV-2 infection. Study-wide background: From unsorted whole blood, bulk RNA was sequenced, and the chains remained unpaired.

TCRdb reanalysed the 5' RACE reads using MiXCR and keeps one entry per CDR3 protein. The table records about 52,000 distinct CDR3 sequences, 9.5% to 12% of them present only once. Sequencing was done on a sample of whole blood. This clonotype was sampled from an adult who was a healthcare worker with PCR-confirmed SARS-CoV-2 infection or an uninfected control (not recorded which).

CDR3 region: CASSALPPGSGEKLFF. The CDR3 DNA reads TGTGCCAGCAGCGCTCTACCCCCAGGGAGCGGCGAAAAACTGTTTTTT. The chain recombines TRBV6-1 with TRBJ1-4; D may be TRBD1 (5 bases). The germline CDR1 and CDR2 sequences are MNHNS and SASEGT. The CDR3 totals 16 residues. V was cut by 6 bases and J by 8 bases, with 22 bases left in between.